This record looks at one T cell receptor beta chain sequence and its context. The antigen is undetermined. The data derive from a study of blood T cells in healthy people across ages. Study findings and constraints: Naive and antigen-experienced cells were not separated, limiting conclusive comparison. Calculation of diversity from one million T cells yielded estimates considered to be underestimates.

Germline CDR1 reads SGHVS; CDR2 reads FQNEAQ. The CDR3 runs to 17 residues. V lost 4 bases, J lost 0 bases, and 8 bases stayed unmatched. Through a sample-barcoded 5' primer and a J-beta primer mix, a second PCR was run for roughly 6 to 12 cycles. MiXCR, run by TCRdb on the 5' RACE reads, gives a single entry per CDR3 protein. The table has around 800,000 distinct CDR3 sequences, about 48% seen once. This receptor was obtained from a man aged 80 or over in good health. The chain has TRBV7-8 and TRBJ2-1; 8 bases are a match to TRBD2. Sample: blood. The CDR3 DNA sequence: TGTGCCAGCAGCTCCCAGGCCGGGACTAGCTCCTACAATGAGCAGTTCTTC. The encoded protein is CASSSQAGTSSYNEQFF.